This T cell receptor (beta chain) derives from a study of blood T cell repertoires in COVID-19. The wider study: Samples of COVID-19 (acute and convalescent) were obtained from the United States, Italy and Spain. PBMCs, B-cell-depleted T cells, or T cells were the source of the cDNA or gDNA that made up the material.

As originally analysed: Reference gene primer amplification yielded estimated nucleated cell counts. Measured with immunoSEQ multiplex PCR; TCRdb has only the in-frame clones, and not every one. V, J and clone size are those of that table, while D and trimming were read from the DNA. The sample includes 95,000 to 150,000 clones, around 77% seen only once; the top ten take approximately 7.9%. Trimming took 2 bases from V and 5 from J; bases not matched to a gene: 1. The germline CDR1 and CDR2 sequences are LNHNV and YYDKDF (reference sequence). This CDR3 has 15 amino acids. This sequence joins TRBV15 and TRBJ1-4; 11 nucleotides match TRBD1. The receptor comes from a human donor in a cohort sampled during active COVID-19. Sequencing was performed on peripheral blood. CDR3 residues: CATSRWTGGNEKLFF. The CDR3 bases are TGTGCCACCAGCAGATGGACAGGGGGCAATGAAAAACTGTTTTTT. Variable domain in full (rest from reference TRBV15 and TRBJ1-4): DAMVIQNPRYQVTQFGKPVTLSCSQTLNHNVMYWYQQKSSQAPKLLFHYYDKDFNNEADTPDNFQSRRPNTSFCFLDIRSPGLGDTAMYLCATSRWTGGNEKLFFGSGTQLSVL.